Below, one T cell receptor (beta chain) is given with its context. Its antigen remains unknown. The sample originates from a study of cytomegalovirus exposure and HLA in healthy donors. Study-wide results and caveats: Some V segments, TRBV6-2 and TRBV6-3 among them, were indistinguishable and were therefore excluded.

PCR involved 60 Vbeta and 13 Jbeta primers. Clones were sequenced by immunoSEQ multiplex PCR, and TCRdb holds only the in-frame ones, with some missing. The repertoire holds over 150,000 clones, with 79% as singletons. The CDR3 is 15 amino acids. Germline trimming cut 0 bases from V and 15 bases from J; bases unmatched to any gene: 13. Germline V gene data show CDR1 as MNHEY and CDR2 as SMNVEV (reference sequence). The sample comprised PBMCs. The chain links TRBV27 to TRBJ2-1, with 8 bases lining up with TRBD2. This receptor was obtained from a woman under 30 in good health and CMV-seronegative. CDR3 DNA: TGTGCCAGCAGTTTATCTCGTGTAACCGGGACTAGTACGTTCTTC. It translates to CASSLSRVTGTSTFF.